The rows below give T cell receptor beta chains drawn from one sample of a study of shared clonotypes between healthy human individuals. The method was immunoSEQ multiplex PCR; TCRdb's version includes in-frame clones alone and lacks a portion of them. The table has more than 200,000 clones, 60% to 70% seen once. The sequenced sample was memory CD4+ T cells sorted from blood. These receptor sequences come from a man aged 25-45 years in good health. Both conserved end residues are part of each CDR3. Fields, in order: J gene, clone size, D gene, V gene, CDR3 DNA, CDR3 protein. The D gene is left open where the match is weak. Expanded clones are given a class, and other clones once, few, many or no size at all.

>TRBJ1-2|.|.|TRBV5-4
TGTGCCAGCAGCTTGACCAACAGGGAGTTGGAATATGGCTACACCTTC
CASSLTNRELEYGYTF
>TRBJ2-5|.|.|TRBV5-4
TGTGCCAGCAGCTCCTCAGCGGGTCAAGAGACCCAGTACTTC
CASSSSAGQETQYF
>TRBJ2-2|.|.|TRBV7-2
TGTGCCAGCAGCGGGAGAGGACCGGGCACCGGGGAGCTGTTTTTT
CASSGRGPGTGELFF
>TRBJ2-1|.|.|TRBV5-4
TGTGCCAGCAGCTTGAGTGAGTCTTACAATGAGCAGTTCTTC
CASSLSESYNEQFF
>TRBJ2-2|.|.|TRBV28
TGTGCCAGCAGTGACCCCCCGGGACGTCGCACCGGGGAGCTGTTTTTT
CASSDPPGRRTGELFF
>TRBJ2-2|.|.|TRBV19
TGTGCCAGCCGAACCGGGGAGCTGTTTTTT
CASRTGELFF
>TRBJ1-4|.|.|TRBV2
TGTGCCAGCAGACTCAGGGCAGCTAATGAAAAACTGTTTTTT
CASRLRAANEKLFF
>TRBJ2-7|.|.|TRBV28
TGTGCCAGCAGTTTAAGGGCTCTGCGGGAGCAGTACTTC
CASSLRALREQYF
>TRBJ2-7|.|TRBD2|TRBV4-1
TGCGCCAGCAGCCAAGCCGCCGGGACTAGCGGGAGTTACGAGCAGTACTTC
CASSQAAGTSGSYEQYF
>TRBJ2-2|.|.|TRBV4-3
TGCGCCAGCAGCCAAGATCAGGCTAGCGTCGGGGAGCTGTTTTTT
CASSQDQASVGELFF
>TRBJ1-5|.|.|TRBV2
TGTGCCAGCAAGTTTCCGACAGCTAATCAGCCCCAGCATTTT
CASKFPTANQPQHF
>TRBJ2-1|.|TRBD2|TRBV2
TGTGCCAGCTTTAGCGCAGGCGGGAGCTCCTACAATGAGCAGTTCTTC
CASFSAGGSSYNEQFF
>TRBJ2-7|few|.|TRBV19
TGTGCCAGTGGGGGTTCGACGCCGTACGAGCAGTACTTC
CASGGSTPYEQYF
>TRBJ1-4|few|TRBD1|TRBV11-2
TGTGCCAGCAGCTGGGGGACAGGGGGTGAAAAACTGTTTTTT
CASSWGTGGEKLFF
>TRBJ2-7|once|.|TRBV6-1
TGTGCCAGCAGTGAAATGGGCTACGAGCAGTACTTC
CASSEMGYEQYF
>TRBJ1-5|.|TRBD1|TRBV4-3
TGCGCCAGCAGCCAGGACAGGAATCAGCCCCAGCATTTT
CASSQDRNQPQHF
>TRBJ2-3|.|.|TRBV2
TGTGCCAGCAATTCCCGGGCAGGGACCACAGATACGCAGTATTTT
CASNSRAGTTDTQYF
>TRBJ1-5|few|.|TRBV6-6
TGTGCCAGCAGCGCCGGACAGACATGGGGTCAGCCCCAGCATTTT
CASSAGQTWGQPQHF
>TRBJ1-3|.|.|TRBV28
TGTGCCAGTCAAACCCCCGCAGGCCACTCTGGAAACACCATATATTTT
CASQTPAGHSGNTIYF
>TRBJ1-1|many|.|TRBV2
TGTGCCAGCGGTGGGCAGCTTAACACTGAAGCTTTCTTT
CASGGQLNTEAFF
>TRBJ2-5|.|.|TRBV5-1
TGCGCCAGCAGCTCCTTAGGGGGTGTAGAGACCCAGTACTTC
CASSSLGGVETQYF
>TRBJ2-7|few|.|TRBV19
TGTGCCAGGGAAGGGGGGTACTTC
CAREGGYF
>TRBJ1-4|.|.|TRBV19
TGTGCCAGTAGGGCCAGGGGAATCGCAACTAATGAAAAACTGTTTTTT
CASRARGIATNEKLFF
>TRBJ2-3|.|.|TRBV7-2
TGTGCCAGCGGGAGAGACACAGATACGCAGTATTTT
CASGRDTDTQYF
>TRBJ2-7|.|TRBD1|TRBV6-5
TGTGCCAGCGGGCCCGGGACAGGGTTTTACGAGCAGTACTTC
CASGPGTGFYEQYF
>TRBJ2-5|.|.|TRBV7-7
TGTGCCAGCAGCTCCATGGGCCAGGCCCCCCAAGAGACCCAGTACTTC
CASSSMGQAPQETQYF
>TRBJ2-3|few|.|TRBV28
TGTGCCAGCAGTTCCCAGCCAAACAGGGCGGTTACGCAGTATTTT
CASSSQPNRAVTQYF
>TRBJ1-2|.|TRBD1|TRBV9
TGTGCCAGCAGCGTCACAGGGGATATCTATGGCTACACCTTC
CASSVTGDIYGYTF
>TRBJ2-1|.|TRBD1|TRBV18
TGTGCCAGCTCACCAGGGACAGGGGGCAATGAGCAGTTCTTC
CASSPGTGGNEQFF
>TRBJ2-7|.|.|TRBV19
TGTGCCAGTAGTATTCACCATGCAGGACCCTACGAGCAGTACTTC
CASSIHHAGPYEQYF
>TRBJ2-7|once|.|TRBV9
TGTGCCAGCGCACCCGGAGACAGGTACGAGCAGTACTTC
CASAPGDRYEQYF
>TRBJ2-2|.|TRBD1|TRBV6-1
TGTGCCAGCAGTGCCTTCCTCCTTACAGGGGCCGGGGAGCTGTTTTTT
CASSAFLLTGAGELFF
>TRBJ2-1|.|.|TRBV25-1
TGTGCCAGCAGTTCACTTGGCGGCGGCTCCTACAATGAGCAGTTCTTC
CASSSLGGGSYNEQFF
>TRBJ2-2|.|.|TRBV30
TGTGCCTGGAGTTCTGGAGCTGGCACCGGGGAGCTGTTTTTT
CAWSSGAGTGELFF
>TRBJ2-2|.|.|TRBV6-4
TGTGCCAGCAGGGCAACGAACACCGGGGAGCTGTTTTTT
CASRATNTGELFF
>TRBJ1-2|.|TRBD1|TRBV18
TGTGCCAGCTCACTGAACCCCAGGGGGGCGAGCTATGGCTACACCTTC
CASSLNPRGASYGYTF
>TRBJ2-1|.|TRBD2|TRBV9
TGTGCCAGCAGCGTAGAACTGAGCGGGGCCTCTTCCTACAATGAGCAGTTCTTC
CASSVELSGASSYNEQFF
>TRBJ2-2|.|TRBD2|TRBV6-5
TGTGCCAGCAGTTCGTGGGGGGAGGGCACCGGGGAGCTGTTTTTT
CASSSWGEGTGELFF
>TRBJ2-1|few|TRBD1|TRBV7-2
TGTGCCAGCAGCTTCGACAGGGGGCGAGGCAATGAGCAGTTCTTC
CASSFDRGRGNEQFF
>TRBJ2-5|.|TRBD2|TRBV6-1
TGTGCCAGCAGTGGGACTAGCGGGAGGTTGGAGACCCAGTACTTC
CASSGTSGRLETQYF
>TRBJ2-5|.|.|TRBV5-1
TGCGCCAGCGCCGGGGGCGGAGAAGAGACCCAGTACTTC
CASAGGGEETQYF
>TRBJ2-5|.|.|TRBV29-1
TGCAGCGTTGAGGGGGGGCGCATGGAGGCCCAGTACTTC
CSVEGGRMEAQYF
>TRBJ1-4|.|TRBD1|TRBV29-1
TGCAGCGTTTCTAGTGGACAGGGGGTTCTTCGGACTAATGAAAAACTGTTTTTT
CSVSSGQGVLRTNEKLFF
>TRBJ2-2|.|.|TRBV2
TGTGCCAGCAGATTTGACAGGAACACCGGGGAGCTGTTTTTT
CASRFDRNTGELFF
>TRBJ2-7|.|.|TRBV19
TGTGCCAGTAGGCGGGACAGTCACTACGAGCAGTACTTC
CASRRDSHYEQYF
>TRBJ2-1|.|.|TRBV18
TGTGCCAGCTCACCCGCCGGGGGAGCCTTAGTGTACAATGAGCAGTTCTTC
CASSPAGGALVYNEQFF
>TRBJ2-1|few|.|TRBV10-1
TGCGCCAGCAGTGATCGGCAGGGCGTTGGGCAACAGTTCTTC
CASSDRQGVGQQFF
>TRBJ1-5|.|.|TRBV28
TGTGCCAGCAGGCGCGGTTACAATCAGCCCCAGCATTTT
CASRRGYNQPQHF
>TRBJ2-1|few|TRBD2|TRBV4-2
TGTGCCAGCAGCCAAGTGGAGCCCGCGGGAGTGGGTGAGCAGTTCTTC
CASSQVEPAGVGEQFF
>TRBJ2-2|.|.|TRBV27
TGTGCCAGCAGTTTCAGAGGGCCCCCACCGTCCACCGGGGAGCTGTTTTTT
CASSFRGPPPSTGELFF
>TRBJ1-1|few|.|TRBV5-1
TGCGCCAGCAGCTTGGAGGGCCACGGGGTGAACACTGAAGCTTTCTTT
CASSLEGHGVNTEAFF
>TRBJ2-7|.|.|TRBV18
TGTGCCAGCTCACTACAAATCAATAACGAGCAGTACTTC
CASSLQINNEQYF
>TRBJ2-7|.|TRBD1|TRBV28
TGTGCCAGCAGCAGGGGGCGCGGGTACGAGCAGTACTTC
CASSRGRGYEQYF
>TRBJ1-2|few|.|TRBV6-5
TGTGCCAGCAGTTCCATTCTTAACTATGGCTACACCTTC
CASSSILNYGYTF
>TRBJ2-2|.|.|TRBV7-2
TGTGCCAGCAGCTCGGGCCCCCAAAACACCGGGGAGCTGTTTTTT
CASSSGPQNTGELFF
>TRBJ2-5|once|.|TRBV5-1
TGCGCCAGCAGCTTGGAATCCGGGACCCAGTACTTC
CASSLESGTQYF
>TRBJ2-1|.|.|TRBV6-5
TGTGCCAGCAGTTACCAGGGCGGGGAATACAATGAGCAGTTCTTC
CASSYQGGEYNEQFF
>TRBJ2-6|.|.|TRBV15
TGTGCCACCATGGGACCAGTCAGCTCTGGGGCCAACGTCCTGACTTTC
CATMGPVSSGANVLTF
>TRBJ2-7|.|TRBD1|TRBV4-2
TGTGCCAGCAGCCAAAACCGCGGGACAGGGGTGGGCGAGCAGTACTTC
CASSQNRGTGVGEQYF
>TRBJ2-7|.|TRBD2|TRBV27
TGTGCCAGCAGTGGTAGTTGGCTAGCGGGATCCGAGCAGTACTTC
CASSGSWLAGSEQYF